This is a list of T cell receptor beta chains from one sample in a study of blood T cell repertoires in COVID-19. The table came from immunoSEQ multiplex PCR; TCRdb's copy has only in-frame clones and leaves some out. The sample shows about 50,000 clones, about 86% of them seen only once. Sequenced: peripheral blood. These receptors came from a woman of 80 years or more with COVID-19, enrolled during active disease. The CDR3 runs from the conserved cysteine through the conserved F or W. Fields, in order: V gene, clone size, D gene, J gene, CDR3 DNA, CDR3 protein. The D gene is left open where the match is weak. Not every row has a clone size; where given, it reads once, few, many or a size class.

V: TRBV7-2
size: NA
D: NA
J: TRBJ2-6
DNA: TGTGCCAGCAGCTTACAGGCTACTGGGGCCAACGTCCTGACTTTC
CDR3: CASSLQATGANVLTF

V: TRBV7-8
size: few
D: TRBD1
J: TRBJ1-4
DNA: TGTGCCAGCAGCTTAGGAGGGGGCCTTCAGTATGAAAAACTGTTTTTT
CDR3: CASSLGGGLQYEKLFF

V: TRBV6-4
size: NA
D: TRBD1
J: TRBJ2-3
DNA: TGTGCCAGCGCCGGACAGGGAAATGGAGATACGCAGTATTTT
CDR3: CASAGQGNGDTQYF

V: TRBV30
size: NA
D: TRBD2
J: TRBJ2-7
DNA: TGTGCCTGGAGTGTAAGCGGGAGCCACGAGCAGTACTTC
CDR3: CAWSVSGSHEQYF

V: TRBV27
size: NA
D: TRBD1
J: TRBJ1-1
DNA: TGTGCCAGCTATTCGGCACAGGGGTGGAACACTGAAGCTTTCTTT
CDR3: CASYSAQGWNTEAFF

V: TRBV19
size: NA
D: TRBD2
J: TRBJ2-1
DNA: TGTGCCAGTAACCCCCTAGCGGGAGGCTACAATGAGCAGTTCTTC
CDR3: CASNPLAGGYNEQFF

V: TRBV28
size: NA
D: NA
J: TRBJ2-3
DNA: TGTGCCAGCAGTCAGATCTATGGGGCAGGGGATACGCAGTATTTT
CDR3: CASSQIYGAGDTQYF

V: TRBV10-3
size: NA
D: TRBD1
J: TRBJ2-3
DNA: TGTGCCATCAGTGAGTCTGGACAGGGGCCAGATACGCAGTATTTT
CDR3: CAISESGQGPDTQYF

V: TRBV7-8
size: NA
D: NA
J: TRBJ2-6
DNA: TGTGCCAGCAGCTTAGAACTCGGACAGCATTCCTCTGGGGCCAACGTCCTGACTTTC
CDR3: CASSLELGQHSSGANVLTF

V: TRBV6-6
size: NA
D: TRBD1
J: TRBJ1-1
DNA: TGTGCCAGCACCCCGACAGGGCGGCCTGAAGCTTTCTTT
CDR3: CASTPTGRPEAFF

V: TRBV7-9
size: NA
D: NA
J: TRBJ1-3
DNA: TGTGCCAGCAGCTTAACGGGGATCTCTGGAAACACCATATATTTT
CDR3: CASSLTGISGNTIYF

V: TRBV14
size: NA
D: NA
J: TRBJ1-1
DNA: TGTGCCAGCAGCCAAGTACCAGGTTACACTGAAGCTTTCTTT
CDR3: CASSQVPGYTEAFF

V: TRBV3-1/TRBV3-2
size: NA
D: TRBD2
J: TRBJ2-1
DNA: TGTGCCAGCAGCCCCCCGGGACTAGAGTACAATGAGCAGTTCTTC
CDR3: CASSPPGLEYNEQFF

V: TRBV5-6
size: NA
D: NA
J: TRBJ2-5
DNA: TGTGCCAGCAGTTTACAGATCCAAGAGACCCAGTACTTC
CDR3: CASSLQIQETQYF

V: TRBV7-2
size: NA
D: NA
J: TRBJ2-1
DNA: TGTGCCAGCAGCCCACCGACTGCTAGCAAGTACAATGAGCAGTTCTTC
CDR3: CASSPPTASKYNEQFF

V: TRBV6-1
size: NA
D: NA
J: TRBJ1-1
DNA: TGTGCCAGCGCAGATATTGTTGACACTGAAGCTTTCTTT
CDR3: CASADIVDTEAFF

V: TRBV30
size: NA
D: TRBD2
J: TRBJ2-1
DNA: TGTGCCTGGAGTAGCGGGAGGAAGCACAATGAGCAGTTCTTC
CDR3: CAWSSGRKHNEQFF

V: TRBV5-4
size: NA
D: TRBD1
J: TRBJ1-2
DNA: TGTGCCAGCAGCATACAGGGGGTTAACTATGGCTACACCTTC
CDR3: CASSIQGVNYGYTF

V: TRBV14
size: NA
D: NA
J: TRBJ2-1
DNA: TGTGCCAGCAGCCATCGAGTGGTAACCGATGAGCAGTTCTTC
CDR3: CASSHRVVTDEQFF

V: TRBV6-5
size: NA
D: NA
J: TRBJ2-5
DNA: TGTGCCAGCAGTTACTCGGGCAGGGGCCAAGAGACCCAGTACTTC
CDR3: CASSYSGRGQETQYF

V: TRBV28
size: NA
D: TRBD2
J: TRBJ2-7
DNA: TGTGCCAGCAGACTAGCGGGATCGGGCTTGGCGTACGAGCAGTACTTC
CDR3: CASRLAGSGLAYEQYF

V: TRBV6-2/TRBV6-3
size: NA
D: TRBD2
J: TRBJ2-7
DNA: TGTGCCAGCAGCCGACTAGCGGGAGTCTACGAGCAGTACTTC
CDR3: CASSRLAGVYEQYF

V: TRBV19
size: NA
D: TRBD2
J: TRBJ2-1
DNA: TGTGCCAGTACCCAACTAGCGGGTGCCTACAATGAGCAGTTCTTC
CDR3: CASTQLAGAYNEQFF

V: TRBV7-9
size: NA
D: NA
J: TRBJ2-7
DNA: TGTGCCAGCAGCCCTACAGGGAGCTCCTACGAGCAGTACTTC
CDR3: CASSPTGSSYEQYF

V: TRBV2
size: NA
D: NA
J: TRBJ1-5
DNA: TGTGCCAGCAGTGAAACAAGCCCAAGTTTTTTAGGGGTTCAGCCCCAGCATTTT
CDR3: CASSETSPSFLGVQPQHF

V: TRBV25-1
size: once
D: TRBD2
J: TRBJ2-5
DNA: TGTGCCAGCAAAGAGGACGGGAGGGCCGGGGCCCAGTACTTC
CDR3: CASKEDGRAGAQYF

V: TRBV6-6
size: NA
D: NA
J: TRBJ2-3
DNA: TGTGCCAGCAGTAACAGGCTAGTGAGCACAGATACGCAGTATTTT
CDR3: CASSNRLVSTDTQYF

V: TRBV19
size: NA
D: TRBD1
J: TRBJ2-1
DNA: TGTGCCAGTAGTATAGTTTATCCCGGGACAGGGAAACCTCGGGGATACAATGAGCAGTTCTTC
CDR3: CASSIVYPGTGKPRGYNEQFF

V: TRBV19
size: NA
D: TRBD1
J: TRBJ2-7
DNA: TGTGCCAGTACCCTTGGACAGGGAGCATACGAGCAGTACTTC
CDR3: CASTLGQGAYEQYF

V: TRBV5-5
size: NA
D: TRBD1
J: TRBJ1-2
DNA: TGTGCCAGCAGCACCTTGGGACAGTCAATCTATGGCTACACCTTC
CDR3: CASSTLGQSIYGYTF